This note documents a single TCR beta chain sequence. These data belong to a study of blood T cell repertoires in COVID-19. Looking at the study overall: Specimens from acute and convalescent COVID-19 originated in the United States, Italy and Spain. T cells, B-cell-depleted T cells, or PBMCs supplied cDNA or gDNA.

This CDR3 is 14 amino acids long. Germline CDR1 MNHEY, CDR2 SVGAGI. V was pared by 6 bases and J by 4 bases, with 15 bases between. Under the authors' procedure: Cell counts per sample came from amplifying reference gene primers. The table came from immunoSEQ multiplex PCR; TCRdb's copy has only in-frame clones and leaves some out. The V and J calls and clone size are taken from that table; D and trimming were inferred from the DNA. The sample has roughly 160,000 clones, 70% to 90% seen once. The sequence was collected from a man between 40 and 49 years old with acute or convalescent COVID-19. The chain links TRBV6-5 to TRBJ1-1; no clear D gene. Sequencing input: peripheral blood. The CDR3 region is CASSRREGSTEAFF. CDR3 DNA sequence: TGTGCCAGCAGCCGTCGAGAGGGCAGCACTGAAGCTTTCTTT.